These 12 T cell receptor beta chains originate from one sample sequenced in a study of blood T cells in healthy people across ages. For the second PCR, which ran for about 6 to 11 cycles, a sample-barcoded 5' primer and a J-beta primer mix were used. MiXCR, applied by TCRdb to the 5' RACE reads, yields one record per CDR3 protein. The sample holds 1,800,000 or so distinct CDR3 sequences, around 40% seen once. Specimen: blood. These receptors were collected from a human donor in good health.

The V gene is TRBV12-3 or TRBV12-4, the J gene TRBJ2-6, with 7 bases identical to TRBD1. The trim removed 11 bases at V and 4 bases at J, leaving 5 bases unmatched. The CDR3 runs to 13 residues. CDR3 loop: CAGQVSGANVLTF. The CDR3 DNA follows: TGTGCCGGACAGGTGTCGGGGGCCAACGTCCTGACTTTC.

This clonotype was seen just once. The CDR3 end shows no conserved phenylalanine or tryptophan, and so a read error is likely. The V and J genes are TRBV18 and TRBJ1-1; perhaps TRBD1 as D (5 bases). V shed 3 bases and J shed 2 bases, with 10 bases lying between them. This CDR3 has 14 amino acids. CDR1 and CDR2 from the germline V gene are KGHSH and LQKENI. Here the CDR3 reads CASSPRDGNTEAFV. CDR3 DNA: TGTGCCAGCTCACCGCGGGACGGAAACACTGAAGCTTTCGTT.

This clonotype came up a few times. This chain connects TRBV24-1 to TRBJ2-7; 10 bases align to TRBD2. Germline assignment: CDR1 KGHDR and CDR2 SFDVKD. After removal of 3 bases from V and 9 bases from J, the junction contained 16 bases not matched to a gene. The CDR3 spans 17 residues. The CDR3 DNA reads as TGTGCCACCAGTGATCCGCCTCCCCCTCTAGCGGGGGCGGGGCAGTACTTC. Protein: CATSDPPPPLAGAGQYF.

The rearrangement joins TRBV7-9 to TRBJ2-5; a weak D match, TRBD2 (6 bases). The DNA end is more similar to TRBJ2-7, so the J call may be wrong. There are 17 residues in the CDR3. The germline V gene encodes CDR1 SEHNR and CDR2 FQNEAQ (reference sequence). The chain's CDR3 is CASSLGLTGVNNYEQYF. CDR3 DNA: TGTGCCAGCAGCTTAGGTCTGACGGGGGTCAATAACTACGAGCAGTACTTC.

This clonotype came up a few times. The chain combines TRBV28 with TRBJ1-2; tentative D call: TRBD1 (6 bases). CDR1 MDHEN and CDR2 SYDVKM come from the germline V gene. This CDR3 has 16 residues. Between the trimmed V and J ends, which lost 10 bases and 4 bases, there was a span of 25 bases. The CDR3 nucleotides read TGTGCCACCAACGGGGGGCCTCTCTACTCGGCCTATGGCTACACCTTC. It yields the protein CATNGGPLYSAYGYTF.

This clonotype turned up a few times. This chain connects TRBV15 to TRBJ1-4; D unresolved. Trimming took off 3 bases at V and 10 bases at J, with 9 bases between the two ends. Germline CDR1 reads LNHNV; CDR2 reads YYDKDF (reference sequence). The CDR3 has 12 residues. CDR3 bases: TGTGCCACCAGCAGGAGCTTGGGAAAACTGTTTTTT. Its protein is CATSRSLGKLFF.

Turning to this clonotype: One end of the junction is discordant with germline, which a read error may explain. The V call is TRBV5-1, the J call TRBJ1-2, with D unclear. Looked up from germline, CDR1 is SGHRS and CDR2 is YFSETQ. This CDR3 is 15 amino acids long. The CDR3 loop is CASSLVTASDYGHTF. CDR3 sequence (DNA): TGCGCCAGCAGCTTGGTCACAGCAAGCGACTATGGCCACACCTTC.

Only a few counts were recorded for this clonotype. This chain connects TRBV7-8 to TRBJ2-5; TRBD2 aligns across 7 bases. Germline CDR1 SGHVS, CDR2 FQNEAQ. The CDR3 contains 15 residues. V lost 5 bases and J lost 0; bases outside the gene matches: 6. The CDR3 spells CASSPGRRYQETQYF. For the CDR3, the DNA is TGTGCCAGCAGCCCCGGGAGGCGGTACCAAGAGACCCAGTACTTC.

The CDR3 protein is CASRPSRARDSYTF. The CDR3 nucleotides read TGTGCCAGCAGACCCTCGAGGGCCCGGGATAGCTACACCTTC. The chain carries TRBV5-6 and TRBJ1-2, with unresolved D. Germline CDR1 SGHDT, CDR2 YYEEEE. The CDR3 spans 14 residues. V was pared by 5 bases and J by 9 bases, with 20 bases between. Combining the CDR3 with reference TRBV5-6 and TRBJ1-2 gives the whole variable domain DAGVTQSPTHLIKTRGQQVTLRCSPKSGHDTVSWYQQALGQGPQFIFQYYEEEERQRGNFPDRFSGHQFPNYSSELNVNALLLGDSALYLCASRPSRARDSYTFGSGTRLTVV.

The gene calls are TRBV12-3 or TRBV12-4 and TRBJ2-4; tentative D call: TRBD1 (5 bases). Matching the DNA end better, TRBJ2-5 makes the J call doubtful. This CDR3 is built from 15 residues. CDR3 amino acids: CASNLSGPRGETQYF. DNA of the CDR3: TGTGCCAGCAACCTCTCTGGGCCAAGGGGAGAGACCCAGTACTTC.

This clonotype was observed a few times. The V and J genes are TRBV19 and TRBJ1-4; D is ambiguous. Germline CDR1 LNHDA, CDR2 SQIVND (reference sequence). This CDR3 has 16 residues. Trimming took off 3 bases at V and 5 bases at J, with 16 bases between the two ends. CDR3 region: CASSIGGNWENEKLFF. Written as DNA, the CDR3 is TGTGCCAGTAGTATTGGAGGAAACTGGGAAAATGAAAAACTGTTTTTT.

Comment on this clonotype: Lacking the conserved final phenylalanine or tryptophan, this CDR3 likely reflects a read error. The V and J genes are TRBV5-1 and TRBJ2-7, with 7 bases that match TRBD2. The V gene's germline CDR1 is SGHRS and CDR2 YFSETQ. The J segment lost 0 bases and the V segment lost 0 bases, leaving 0 bases of the junction unmatched. This CDR3 spans 14 amino acids. The CDR3 loop reads CASSLGGGSYEQYI. As DNA, the CDR3 is TGCGCCAGCAGCTTGGGGGGGGGCTCCTACGAGCAGTACATC.